Listed here are 25 T cell receptor beta chains from one sample, sequenced in a study of blood T cell repertoires in COVID-19. Some clones are missing from TCRdb's copy, which holds only in-frame ones; the method was immunoSEQ multiplex PCR. The repertoire holds some 240,000 clones, with roughly 90% as singletons. Sample: peripheral blood. The receptor source for this set is a man in his sixties with COVID-19, enrolled during active disease.

The rearrangement links TRBV15 to TRBJ1-1; D is possibly TRBD1 (6 bases). V dropped 5 bases and J dropped 4 bases, with 17 bases sitting between them. Germline CDR1 is LNHNV and CDR2 is YYDKDF (reference sequence). The CDR3 extends over 15 amino acids. CDR3: CATSRGGGRATEAFF. CDR3 sequence (DNA): TGTGCCACCAGCCGGGGCGGGGGGCGAGCCACTGAAGCTTTCTTT. Supplemented by reference TRBV15 and TRBJ1-1, the full variable domain reads DAMVIQNPRYQVTQFGKPVTLSCSQTLNHNVMYWYQQKSSQAPKLLFHYYDKDFNNEADTPDNFQSRRPNTSFCFLDIRSPGLGDTAMYLCATSRGGGRATEAFFGQGTRLTVV.

The chain is built from TRBV7-6 and TRBJ1-5; 8 nucleotides align to TRBD1. There are 15 residues in the CDR3. Per the germline V gene, CDR1 is SGHVS and CDR2 is FNYEAQ. The junction had 8 bases not matched to a gene; V was cut back by 3 bases and J by 7 bases. CDR3 nucleotide sequence: TGTGCCAGCAGCTTGGGAACGGACAGGGACCAGCCCCAGCATTTT. Translating it yields CASSLGTDRDQPQHF.

The count of this clone is one. The rearrangement links TRBV10-1 to TRBJ2-7; D not resolved. In germline, CDR1 is WNHNN, CDR2 SYGVQD (reference sequence). The CDR3 is 14 residues long. V lost 2 bases to trimming and J lost 2 bases, with 10 bases between them. The CDR3 coding sequence is TGCGCCAGCAGTGAGAGTGGCGGCCCCTACGAGCAGTACTTC. Encoded protein: CASSESGGPYEQYF.

The J gene is TRBJ2-2, the V gene TRBV19; maybe TRBD1 (6 bases). Germline CDR1 and CDR2: LNHDA and SQIVND (reference sequence). The CDR3 length is 19 residues. V was trimmed by 2 bases and J by 5 bases, leaving 24 bases between them. The CDR3 loop reads CASSIRIGGVRQITGELFF. In DNA form, the CDR3 reads TGTGCCAGTAGTATAAGAATAGGGGGTGTCCGACAGATTACCGGGGAGCTGTTTTTT.

Notes on this clone: Germline and junction disagree at one end, which may indicate a read error. Other DNA sequences in this specimen translate into the identical CDR3. The chain recombines TRBV7-2 with TRBJ2-2, with D unresolved. The germline gives CDR1 SGHTA, CDR2 FQGNSA. The CDR3 contains 14 residues. CDR3: CASSSDLITGELFF. The CDR3 DNA reads TGTGCCAGCAGTTCCGACTTAATTACCGGAGAGCTGTTTTTT.

The rearrangement links TRBV9 to TRBJ2-7, with 8 bases identical to TRBD2. V shed 4 bases, J shed 4 bases, and the junction held 7 bases outside the gene matches. The germline CDR1 and CDR2 sequences are SGDLS and YYNGEE. This CDR3 has 14 amino acids. The CDR3 DNA follows: TGTGCCAGCAGCATAAGCGGGAGAGGGTACGAGCAGTACTTC. Residues: CASSISGRGYEQYF.

The gene calls are TRBV5-4 and TRBJ1-1; no reliable D call. Trimming left V 4 bases short and J 1 base short, with 8 bases between. Germline values: CDR1 SGHNT, CDR2 YYREEE (reference sequence). CDR3 length: 13 amino acids. DNA for the CDR3: TGTGCCAGCAGCCCTCGACAGAACACTGAAGCTTTCTTT. Its translation: CASSPRQNTEAFF.

The chain couples TRBV12-3 or TRBV12-4 to TRBJ1-2; D gene uncertain. The V and J ends lost 6 bases and 2 bases respectively, with 10 bases between them. The CDR3 is 13 residues long. CDR3 nucleotide sequence: TGTGCCAGCAGCCGCGAGTACAACTATGGCTACACCTTC. It yields the protein CASSREYNYGYTF.

The V gene is TRBV5-1, the J gene TRBJ1-2, with D tentatively TRBD1 (5 bases). Trimming left V 7 bases short and J 2 bases short, with 21 bases between. CDR1 is SGHRS, CDR2 YFSETQ, per germline. CDR3 length equals 16 residues. This CDR3 reads CASRWEGGASNYGYTF. In DNA, the CDR3 is TGCGCCAGCCGTTGGGAAGGAGGGGCTTCGAACTATGGCTACACCTTC.

The J gene is TRBJ2-2, the V gene TRBV5-1, with TRBD1 identical over 9 bases. The CDR3 is 15 residues long. Germline CDR1 is SGHRS and CDR2 is YFSETQ. With 3 bases clipped from V and 7 bases from J, the junction kept 7 bases outside the gene matches. The CDR3 nucleotides are TGCGCCAGCAGCTCTAACAGGGGGCCGGGCGGGGAGCTGTTTTTT. Encoded protein: CASSSNRGPGGELFF.

The chain is built from TRBV7-2 and TRBJ2-1; 12 nucleotides match TRBD2. The CDR3 runs 14 residues. V trimming: 5 bases; J trimming: 12 bases; junction bases outside the gene matches: 8. Germline CDR1 is SGHTA and CDR2 is FQGNSA. The CDR3 DNA follows: TGTGCCAGCAGCGCCGGACTAGCGGGGTCCCGGCAGTTCTTC. Translation gives CASSAGLAGSRQFF. Full variable domain (missing parts from reference TRBV7-2 and TRBJ2-1): GAGVSQSPSNKVTEKGKDVELRCDPISGHTALYWYRQSLGQGLEFLIYFQGNSAPDKSGLPSDRFSAERTGGSVSTLTIQRTQQEDSAVYLCASSAGLAGSRQFFGPGTRLTVL.

J is TRBJ1-1 and V is TRBV27, with a weak D call TRBD1 (5 bases). V was cut by 2 bases and J by 5 bases, with 9 bases left in between. The CDR3 runs 13 residues. Germline assignment: CDR1 MNHEY and CDR2 SMNVEV (reference sequence). The CDR3 DNA sequence: TGTGCCAGCAGTTTACAGGGATGGACTGAAGCTTTCTTT. It specifies CASSLQGWTEAFF.

This clone occurred once. V is TRBV19 and J is TRBJ2-3; 8 bases align to TRBD1. Germline CDR1 and CDR2: LNHDA and SQIVND (reference sequence). V shed 3 bases and J 0 bases; nucleotides not matched to a gene: 5. The CDR3 spans 16 residues. The CDR3 bases are TGTGCCAGTAGTATGGGTCGGACAGGGAGCACAGATACGCAGTATTTT. As protein: CASSMGRTGSTDTQYF.

This clone was observed once. V is TRBV18 and J is TRBJ1-2; D may be TRBD1 (6 bases). Trimming shortened V by 5 bases and J by 1 base, and 11 bases separated the two germline ends. CDR3 size: 14 residues. Germline V lookup: CDR1 KGHSH, CDR2 LQKENI. The CDR3 nucleotides are TGTGCCAGCTCATCCTTGGACAGTAACTATGGCTACACCTTC. Its protein product is CASSSLDSNYGYTF.

The gene calls are TRBV5-1 and TRBJ2-7, with 9 bases identical to TRBD1. This CDR3 has 15 amino acids. V was pared by 0 bases and J by 5 bases, with 6 bases of the junction left unmatched. Germline V lookup: CDR1 SGHRS, CDR2 YFSETQ. The CDR3 protein is CASSLDWTGADEQYF. CDR3 DNA sequence: TGCGCCAGCAGCTTGGACTGGACAGGGGCAGACGAGCAGTACTTC.

This chain links TRBV5-1 with TRBJ2-5; D is uncertain. Germline lookup yields CDR1 SGHRS and CDR2 YFSETQ. Trimming pared 0 bases from V and 1 base from J, leaving 13 bases between. This CDR3 comprises 16 residues. The CDR3 loop reads CASSLAGRQFQETQYF. The CDR3 region has the DNA TGCGCCAGCAGCTTGGCAGGTCGGCAGTTCCAAGAGACCCAGTACTTC.

V gene TRBV6-6 combines with J gene TRBJ2-1; 13 bases line up with TRBD2. Per the germline V gene, CDR1 is MNHNY and CDR2 is SVGAGI (reference sequence). This CDR3 is 16 amino acids long. The trim removed 5 bases at V and 7 bases at J, leaving 8 bases unmatched. The CDR3 is CASSPVLAGGQNEQFF. CDR3 nucleotides: TGTGCCAGCAGTCCCGTACTAGCGGGGGGGCAGAATGAGCAGTTCTTC.

This clone was picked up one time. This CDR3 reads CASSYSGTRGNEQFF. CDR3 sequence (DNA): TGTGCCAGCAGCTACTCCGGGACTAGGGGGAATGAGCAGTTCTTC. The rearrangement links TRBV7-2 to TRBJ2-1; TRBD2 aligns across 8 bases. Germline-derived CDR1 and CDR2 are SGHTA and FQGNSA. This CDR3 comprises 15 residues. Trimming took 4 bases from V and 7 from J; bases not matched to a gene: 9.

The chain uses TRBV2 and TRBJ2-1; D is perhaps TRBD2 (5 bases). CDR1 is SNHLY and CDR2 is FYNNEI in the germline V gene. The CDR3 contains 17 residues. V lost 3 bases to trimming and J lost 1 base, with 16 bases between them. The CDR3 sequence is CASSDGSSHISYNEQFF. The CDR3 coding sequence is TGTGCCAGCAGTGATGGTTCTAGCCACATATCCTACAATGAGCAGTTCTTC.

This sequence joins TRBV7-3 and TRBJ1-3; TRBD1 is a possible D gene (5 bases). Germline V CDR1 and CDR2: SGHTA, FQGTGA. This CDR3 is 14 amino acids long. Between the trimmed V and J ends, which lost 5 bases and 4 bases, there was a span of 12 bases. The CDR3 here is CASSPQGRGNTIYF. CDR3 bases: TGTGCCAGCAGCCCGCAGGGAAGAGGAAACACCATATATTTT.

The J gene is TRBJ2-1, the V gene TRBV6-6, with 10 bases that match TRBD2. CDR1 and CDR2 (germline): MNHNY, SVGAGI (reference sequence). V was clipped by 0 bases and J by 5 bases; unmatched bases: 4. The CDR3 extends over 16 amino acids. This CDR3 is CASSYSSGGSNNEQFF. CDR3 coding DNA: TGTGCCAGCAGTTACTCTAGCGGGGGGTCTAACAATGAGCAGTTCTTC.

This chain joins TRBV18 and TRBJ2-1, with D possibly TRBD1 on 5 matching bases. Trimming removed 1 base at V and 0 bases at J, with 7 bases between. Germline values: CDR1 KGHSH, CDR2 LQKENI. The CDR3 is made up of 15 amino acids. The CDR3 is CASSPRTGSYNEQFF. The CDR3 nucleotides are TGTGCCAGCTCACCACGCACAGGCTCCTACAATGAGCAGTTCTTC.

Comments on this clone: A read error may produce the germline difference seen at one junction end. The sample holds other DNA sequences that translate to the same CDR3. The CDR3 region has the DNA TGTGCCAGAAGCCCGGCGACTAGTACTCTGAATGAGCAATTCTTC. Translated, it gives CARSPATSTLNEQFF. The genes are TRBV5-3 and TRBJ2-1; D is perhaps TRBD2 (6 bases). TRBV5-3 is an ORF, and what it does is uncertain. This CDR3 has 15 amino acids.

The chain is built from TRBV7-2 and TRBJ2-1, with TRBD2 identical over 10 bases. Trimming removed 5 bases from V and 6 bases from J; junction bases left unmatched: 7. Germline-derived CDR1 and CDR2 are SGHTA and FQGNSA. CDR3 length equals 15 residues. This chain's CDR3 is CASSQYSGGFNEQFF. CDR3 in DNA: TGTGCCAGCAGCCAATATAGCGGGGGGTTCAATGAGCAGTTCTTC. Supplemented by reference TRBV7-2 and TRBJ2-1, the full variable domain reads GAGVSQSPSNKVTEKGKDVELRCDPISGHTALYWYRQSLGQGLEFLIYFQGNSAPDKSGLPSDRFSAERTGGSVSTLTIQRTQQEDSAVYLCASSQYSGGFNEQFFGPGTRLTVL.

V usage is TRBV6-2 or TRBV6-3 and J usage is TRBJ1-5, with a possible D match to TRBD1 (5 bases). Germline assignment: CDR1 MNHEY and CDR2 SVGEGT. The CDR3 contains 17 residues. V lost 2 bases, J lost 1 base, and 15 bases lay in between. The CDR3 reads CASSYVRTWTSNQPQHF. The CDR3 region has the DNA TGTGCCAGCAGTTACGTTCGGACATGGACAAGCAATCAGCCCCAGCATTTT.